Shown below are 25 T cell receptor beta chains from a single sample sequenced in a study of blood T cells in healthy people across ages (dated by TCRdb to the mid-2010s). The method was 5' RACE. Sequenced on an Illumina HiSeq 2500. A second PCR of about 7 to 12 cycles was performed with a sample-barcoded 5' primer and a J-beta primer mix. Starting from the raw public reads, TCRdb applied fastp trimming at Q25, assembled clones with MiXCR and retained in-frame beta chains. Every entry covers one CDR3 protein and lists the most common genes and DNA from its rows. A total of 750,000 to 950,000 distinct CDR3 sequences appear in this sample, under 35% of them only once. The leading ten clones occupy 10% of the sample. These records were also assigned to another study, of T cells of mothers and their children.

The sample taken for sequencing was blood. These receptors all come from a woman aged 40 to 50 in good health.

The chain recombines TRBV5-1 with TRBJ2-5; a possible D gene is TRBD1 (6 bases). Germline V gene data show CDR1 as SGHRS and CDR2 as YFSETQ. CDR3 length: 15 amino acids. V was trimmed by 4 bases and J by 1 base, leaving 14 bases between them. Here the CDR3 DNA reads TGCGCCAGCAGCCAGTCGGGGACATTCCAAGAGACCCAGTACTTC. Translating it yields CASSQSGTFQETQYF.

This clonotype has only a few counts. The chain is built from TRBV5-4 and TRBJ1-1, with D tentatively TRBD1 (5 bases). V lost 0 bases and J 4 bases, leaving 16 bases between the germline ends. The germline gives CDR1 SGHNT, CDR2 YYREEE (reference sequence). The CDR3 totals 16 residues. The CDR3 sequence is CASSLELGALGTEAFF. The CDR3 DNA follows: TGTGCCAGCAGCTTGGAATTAGGGGCGTTGGGCACTGAAGCTTTCTTT.

Only a few counts were recorded for this clonotype. The chain couples TRBV4-1 to TRBJ1-1; the D is unclear. The CDR3 covers 20 residues. CDR1 is MGHRA and CDR2 is YSYEKL in the germline V gene. Trimming took 2 bases from V and 0 from J, leaving 25 bases between them. The CDR3 sequence: CASSQIKPWTGGYMNTEAFF. CDR3 nucleotide sequence: TGCGCCAGCAGCCAAATAAAACCCTGGACGGGTGGTTACATGAACACTGAAGCTTTCTTT.

The J gene is TRBJ1-6, the V gene TRBV4-1, with TRBD1 matching 8 bases. Looked up from germline, CDR1 is MGHRA and CDR2 is YSYEKL. With 1 base clipped from V and 7 bases from J, the junction kept 9 bases outside the gene matches. This CDR3 has 17 amino acids. CDR3 protein: CASSQGTGTGRNSPLHF. CDR3 coding DNA: TGCGCCAGCAGCCAAGGGACAGGGACAGGCAGGAATTCACCCCTCCACTTT.

This sequence joins TRBV28 and TRBJ2-7, with D uncertain. This CDR3 contains 14 residues. Trimming removed 2 bases at V and 1 base at J, with 9 bases between. Germline V lookup: CDR1 MDHEN, CDR2 SYDVKM. The DNA of the CDR3 is TGTGCCAGCAGTTTACGAATATGGTCCTACGAGCAGTACTTC. Residues: CASSLRIWSYEQYF.

The chain has TRBV5-1 and TRBJ1-4; D is possibly TRBD1 (5 bases). The V end lost 0 bases, the J end lost 7 bases, and 10 bases lay between the germline ends. The CDR3 is made up of 14 amino acids. The V gene's germline CDR1 is SGHRS and CDR2 YFSETQ. CDR3 nucleotide sequence: TGCGCCAGCAGCTTGGAATGGGGGAGTGAAAAACTGTTTTTT. This translates into CASSLEWGSEKLFF.

This clonotype has a count of ten or more. The chain couples TRBV3-1 to TRBJ2-5, with 12 bases that match TRBD1. This CDR3 has 16 residues. The V gene end was trimmed by 5 bases and the J gene end by 4 bases; junction bases not matched to a gene: 8. Germline V gene lookup returns CDR1 LGHDT and CDR2 YNNKEL (reference sequence). The CDR3 DNA reads as TGTGCCAGCAGCTTGCGGGACAGGGGGCAGGCAGAGACCCAGTACTTC. Translation gives CASSLRDRGQAETQYF.

This rearrangement joins TRBV6-5 to TRBJ1-1, with D uncertain. Looked up from germline, CDR1 is MNHEY and CDR2 is SVGAGI. V lost 6 bases and J lost 1, with 12 bases in between. The length of the CDR3 is 14 residues. As DNA, the CDR3 is TGTGCCAGCAGGCAACAAGGTCCGAACACTGAAGCTTTCTTT. It encodes CASRQQGPNTEAFF.

The chain recombines TRBV12-3 or TRBV12-4 with TRBJ2-7; TRBD1 agrees at 10 bases. The V and J ends lost 2 bases and 9 bases, in that order; junction bases with no gene match: 13. The CDR3 is made up of 16 amino acids. CDR3 DNA: TGTGCCAGCAGTTTATCCGGGACAGGGGCGGAGGCCGGGCAGTACTTC. This translates into CASSLSGTGAEAGQYF.

This clonotype was seen only a few times. The chain is built from TRBV29-1 and TRBJ2-5; TRBD1 agrees at 7 bases. The CDR3 consists of 12 residues. V gave up 7 bases and J gave up 1 base; unmatched junction bases: 3. Germline CDR1 and CDR2: SQVTM and ANQGSEA. CDR3 loop: CSGGQLQETQYF. Here the CDR3 DNA reads TGCAGCGGGGGACAGCTCCAAGAGACCCAGTACTTC.

In its sample, this clonotype was seen many times. The CDR3: CASTTPGAPLHF. The CDR3 nucleotides are TGTGCCAGCACCACCCCGGGGGCGCCCCTCCACTTT. The chain employs TRBV7-2 and TRBJ1-6; possible D gene TRBD1, 6 bases. V lost 7 bases to trimming and J lost 13 bases, with 14 bases between them. In germline, CDR1 is SGHTA, CDR2 FQGNSA. This CDR3 has 12 amino acids.

This clonotype was observed once. The chain has TRBV9 and TRBJ1-2; D might be TRBD1 (6 bases). V was trimmed by 0 bases and J by 4 bases, leaving 22 bases between them. CDR3 length equals 18 residues. Germline lookup yields CDR1 SGDLS and CDR2 YYNGEE. CDR3 coding DNA: TGTGCCAGCAGCGTAGCAAAGGGGGGGGGCCGACTTTTCTATGGCTACACCTTC. The encoded protein is CASSVAKGGGRLFYGYTF. Complete variable domain (other parts from reference TRBV9 and TRBJ1-2): DSGVTQTPKHLITATGQRVTLRCSPRSGDLSVYWYQQSLDQGLQFLIQYYNGEERAKGNILERFSAQQFPDLHSELNLSSLELGDSALYFCASSVAKGGGRLFYGYTFGSGTRLTVV.

This clonotype was counted a few times. J is TRBJ2-7 and V is TRBV5-1; TRBD1 aligns across 12 bases. The germline CDR1 and CDR2 sequences are SGHRS and YFSETQ. This CDR3 region has 14 residues. V lost 5 bases and J lost 6; bases outside the gene matches: 6. The DNA of the CDR3 is TGCGCCAGCAGACCCGGGACAGGGGGCGGCGAGCAGTACTTC. Protein sequence: CASRPGTGGGEQYF.

On this clonotype itself: A much larger clonotype is one base distant, so this may be a read error. This chain joins TRBV7-2 and TRBJ2-4; D remains unclear. CDR3 size: 14 residues. Germline V gene lookup returns CDR1 SGHTA and CDR2 FQGNSA. CDR3 residues: CASSTSGAKNILYF. The CDR3 coding sequence is TGTGCCAGCAGCACCTCAGGAGCCAAAAACATTCTGTACTTC.

The table lists this clonotype with a few counts. This chain uses TRBV7-2 with TRBJ2-7, with TRBD2 matching 7 bases. Germline loops: CDR1 SGHTA, CDR2 FQGNSA. This CDR3 contains 15 residues. V gave up 1 base and J gave up 2 bases; unmatched junction bases: 5. The CDR3 sequence is CASSLDGGSPYEQYF. The CDR3 DNA reads as TGTGCCAGCAGCTTAGACGGGGGGAGCCCCTACGAGCAGTACTTC.

The chain employs TRBV7-2 and TRBJ1-2, with D tentatively TRBD1 (5 bases). V dropped 4 bases and J dropped 8 bases, with 20 bases sitting between them. Germline CDR1 reads SGHTA; CDR2 reads FQGNSA. The CDR3 contains 15 residues. The CDR3 loop reads CASSSKRQSLGGYTF. The CDR3 DNA follows: TGTGCCAGCAGCTCCAAACGACAGTCCCTCGGGGGCTACACCTTC.

A note on this clonotype: One end of the junction does not line up with germline, which may come from a read error. This chain links TRBV7-3 with TRBJ1-3; weak D call: TRBD1 (6 bases). This CDR3 has 14 amino acids. Germline V gene data show CDR1 as SGHTA and CDR2 as FQGTGA. The CDR3 loop reads CASSEGGVGNTVYF. Here the CDR3 DNA reads TGTGCCAGCAGCGAAGGGGGGGTTGGAAACACCGTATATTTT.

This clonotype was seen ten or more times. The chain is built from TRBV27 and TRBJ1-1; maybe TRBD1 (5 bases). V was shortened by 0 bases and J by 2 bases, with 10 bases between the two germline ends. This CDR3 has 15 amino acids. Germline V gene data show CDR1 as MNHEY and CDR2 as SMNVEV (reference sequence). The CDR3 DNA sequence: TGTGCCAGCAGTTTATCCAGACAGAGTAACACTGAAGCTTTCTTT. The encoded protein is CASSLSRQSNTEAFF.

This clonotype occurred a few times. The chain recombines TRBV20-1 with TRBJ2-1, with 9 positions matching TRBD2. The CDR3 extends over 16 amino acids. V was clipped by 2 bases and J by 8 bases; unmatched bases: 13. CDR1 is DFQATT and CDR2 is SNEGSKA in the germline V gene (reference sequence). CDR3 sequence: CSARPPGRGGQDEQFF. The CDR3, as DNA: TGCAGTGCTAGACCCCCAGGGCGGGGGGGCCAGGATGAGCAGTTCTTC.

The chain carries TRBV3-1 and TRBJ2-3; possibly TRBD2 for D (5 bases). CDR1 and CDR2 (germline): LGHDT, YNNKEL (reference sequence). The CDR3 sequence is 13 residues long. Trimming stripped 1 base from V and 7 bases from J, with 9 bases between. The CDR3 here is CASSQGDYNTQYF. Here the CDR3 DNA reads TGTGCCAGCAGCCAAGGCGACTATAATACGCAGTATTTT.

The chain has TRBV29-1 and TRBJ2-3; a possible D gene is TRBD1 (5 bases). The CDR3 covers 14 residues. The V gene's germline CDR1 is SQVTM and CDR2 ANQGSEA. The V end was cut by 7 bases, the J end by 4 bases, with 18 bases between. CDR3 nucleotide sequence: TGCAGCGCCGAAATGGGGCCTAGGCCAGATACGCAGTATTTT. Translated, it gives CSAEMGPRPDTQYF.

This clonotype appeared a few times. The rearrangement uses TRBV11-2 and TRBJ1-1; D unclear. The length of the CDR3 is 15 residues. The germline gives CDR1 SGHAT, CDR2 FQNNGV. Trimming took 1 base from V and 6 from J, leaving 15 bases between them. The CDR3 loop is CASSLVPIPGAEAFF. The CDR3 bases are TGTGCCAGCAGCTTAGTTCCCATCCCCGGGGCTGAAGCTTTCTTT.

The chain carries TRBV7-2 and TRBJ2-7; maybe TRBD2 (5 bases). CDR3 length: 11 amino acids. Germline V gene data show CDR1 as SGHTA and CDR2 as FQGNSA. V dropped 3 bases and J dropped 7 bases, with 7 bases sitting between them. The CDR3 here is CTSSFSGEQYF. In DNA form, the CDR3 reads TGTACCAGCAGCTTCTCGGGGGAGCAGTACTTC.

This clonotype was recorded many times. The chain carries TRBV5-4 and TRBJ2-5, with D perhaps matching TRBD1 (6 bases). The CDR3 totals 14 residues. The germline CDR1 and CDR2 sequences are SGHNT and YYREEE (reference sequence). Trimming cost V 5 bases and J 2 bases, with 13 bases left between them. CDR3 nucleotides: TGTGCCAGCAGGGACAGAGAGTTTCAAGAGACCCAGTACTTC. Its protein is CASRDREFQETQYF.

This clonotype was seen ten or more times. The chain combines TRBV20-1 with TRBJ1-6; D unclear. Germline V gene lookup returns CDR1 DFQATT and CDR2 SNEGSKA (reference sequence). This CDR3 has 13 residues. Trimming removed 0 bases at V and 6 bases at J, with 6 bases between. CDR3 bases: TGCAGTGCTAGAGAAGGGTCTAATTCACCCCTCCACTTT. Translation gives CSAREGSNSPLHF.